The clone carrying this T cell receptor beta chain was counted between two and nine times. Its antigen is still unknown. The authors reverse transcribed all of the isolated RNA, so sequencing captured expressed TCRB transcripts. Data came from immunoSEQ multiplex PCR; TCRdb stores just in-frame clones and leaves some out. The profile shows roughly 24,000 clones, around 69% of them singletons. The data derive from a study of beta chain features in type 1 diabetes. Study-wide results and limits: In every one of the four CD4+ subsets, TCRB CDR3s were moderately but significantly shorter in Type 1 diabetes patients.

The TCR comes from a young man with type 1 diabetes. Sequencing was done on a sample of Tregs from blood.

The CDR3, as DNA: TGTGCCAGCAGCCCCGGGACTAGCGGGAGGGCCTCCCCCCGGGATACGCAGTATTTT. Protein: CASSPGTSGRASPRDTQYF. V gene TRBV7-2 combines with J gene TRBJ2-3; the match to TRBD2 covers 16 bases. V was pared by 5 bases and J by 6 bases, with 14 bases of the junction left unmatched. The CDR3 is made up of 19 amino acids. Germline CDR1 is SGHTA and CDR2 is FQGNSA.